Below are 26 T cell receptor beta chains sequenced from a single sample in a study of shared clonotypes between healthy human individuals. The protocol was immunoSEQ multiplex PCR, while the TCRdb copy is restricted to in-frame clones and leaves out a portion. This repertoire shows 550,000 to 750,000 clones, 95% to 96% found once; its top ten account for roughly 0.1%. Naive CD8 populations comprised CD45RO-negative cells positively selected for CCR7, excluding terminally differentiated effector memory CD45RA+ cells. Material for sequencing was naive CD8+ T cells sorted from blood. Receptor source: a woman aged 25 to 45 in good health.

CDR3 amino acids: CASSPLSEGSGTQYF. The CDR3 DNA reads as TGTGCCAGCAGCCCCCTGTCGGAGGGTTCGGGTACGCAGTATTTT. The chain has TRBV7-8 and TRBJ2-3; a possible D gene is TRBD2 (6 bases). The CDR3 extends over 15 amino acids. V lost 5 bases to trimming and J lost 8 bases, with 20 bases between them. Germline V gives CDR1 SGHVS, CDR2 FQNEAQ.

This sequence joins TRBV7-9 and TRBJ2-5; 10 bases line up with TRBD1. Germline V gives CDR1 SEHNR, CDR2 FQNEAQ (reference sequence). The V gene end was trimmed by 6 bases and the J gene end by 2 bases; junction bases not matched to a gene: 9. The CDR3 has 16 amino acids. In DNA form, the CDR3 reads TGTGCCAGCAGTTTTCCGGGACAGGGGACTCAAGAGACCCAGTACTTC. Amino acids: CASSFPGQGTQETQYF.

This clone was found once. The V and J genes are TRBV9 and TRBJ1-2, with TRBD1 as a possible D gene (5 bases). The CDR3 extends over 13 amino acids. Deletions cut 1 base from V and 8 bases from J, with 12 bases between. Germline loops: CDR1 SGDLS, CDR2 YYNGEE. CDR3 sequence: CASSVFTGAGYTF. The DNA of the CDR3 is TGTGCCAGCAGCGTATTTACCGGGGCCGGCTACACCTTC.

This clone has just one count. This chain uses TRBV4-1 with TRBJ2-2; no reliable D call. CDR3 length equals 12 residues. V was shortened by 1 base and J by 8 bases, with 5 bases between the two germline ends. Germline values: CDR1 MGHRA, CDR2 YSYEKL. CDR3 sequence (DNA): TGCGCCAGCAGCCAAGTCGGAGGGGAGCTGTTTTTT. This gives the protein CASSQVGGELFF.

Here the CDR3 reads CASSSPAAGGTSGNTIYF. CDR3 DNA: TGTGCCAGCAGCTCTCCTGCCGCGGGGGGGACCTCTGGAAACACCATATATTTT. The chain links TRBV7-9 to TRBJ1-3; D perhaps matches TRBD1 (5 bases). Trimming stripped 4 bases from V and 0 bases from J, with 19 bases between. The CDR3 has 18 amino acids. The germline V gene encodes CDR1 SEHNR and CDR2 FQNEAQ (reference sequence).

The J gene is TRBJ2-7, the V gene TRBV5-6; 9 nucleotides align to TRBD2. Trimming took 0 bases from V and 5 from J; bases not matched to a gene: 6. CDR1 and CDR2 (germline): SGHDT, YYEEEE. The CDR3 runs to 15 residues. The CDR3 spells CASSLEAGGRDEQYF. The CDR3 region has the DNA TGTGCCAGCAGCTTGGAAGCGGGAGGCCGGGACGAGCAGTACTTC.

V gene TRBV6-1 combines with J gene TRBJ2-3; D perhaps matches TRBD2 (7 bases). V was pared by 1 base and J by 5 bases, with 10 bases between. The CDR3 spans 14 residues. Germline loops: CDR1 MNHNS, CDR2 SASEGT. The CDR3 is CASSEEGGEDTQYF. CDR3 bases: TGTGCCAGCAGTGAAGAGGGGGGGGAAGATACGCAGTATTTT.

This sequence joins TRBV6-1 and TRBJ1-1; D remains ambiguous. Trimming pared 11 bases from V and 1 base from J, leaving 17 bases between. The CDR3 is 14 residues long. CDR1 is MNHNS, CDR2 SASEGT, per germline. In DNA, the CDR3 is TGTGCCTCCCCAAAAATCCGGGGGAACACTGAAGCTTTCTTT. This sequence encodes CASPKIRGNTEAFF.

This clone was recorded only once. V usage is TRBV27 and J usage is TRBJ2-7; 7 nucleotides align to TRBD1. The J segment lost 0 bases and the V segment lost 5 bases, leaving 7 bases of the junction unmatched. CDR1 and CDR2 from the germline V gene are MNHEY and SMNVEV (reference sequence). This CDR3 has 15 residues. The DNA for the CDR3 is TGTGCCAGCAGTCTCCGTTCAGGGGGCTCCTACGAGCAGTACTTC. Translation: CASSLRSGGSYEQYF.

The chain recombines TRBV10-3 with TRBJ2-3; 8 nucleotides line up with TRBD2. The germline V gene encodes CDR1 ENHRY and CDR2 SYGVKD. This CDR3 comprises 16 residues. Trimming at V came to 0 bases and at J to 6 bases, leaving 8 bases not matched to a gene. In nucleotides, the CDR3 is TGTGCCATCAGTGAGTCCAGCGGGGGCTTAGGGGATACGCAGTATTTT. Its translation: CAISESSGGLGDTQYF.

The CDR3 sequence is CASSQGDRGAYEQYF. CDR3 bases: TGCGCCAGCAGCCAAGGGGACAGGGGCGCCTACGAGCAGTACTTC. This chain connects TRBV4-1 to TRBJ2-7; 10 bases are a match to TRBD1. Unmatched junction bases numbered 2, after V lost 1 base and J lost 2 bases. The CDR3 loop spans 15 amino acids. Looked up from germline, CDR1 is MGHRA and CDR2 is YSYEKL.

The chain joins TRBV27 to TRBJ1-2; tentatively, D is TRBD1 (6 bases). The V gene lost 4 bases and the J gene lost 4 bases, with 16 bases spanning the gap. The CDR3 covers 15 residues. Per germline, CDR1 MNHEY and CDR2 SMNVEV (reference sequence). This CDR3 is CASSSEGGQSYGYTF. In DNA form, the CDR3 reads TGTGCCAGCAGTTCCGAAGGGGGGCAGTCCTATGGCTACACCTTC.

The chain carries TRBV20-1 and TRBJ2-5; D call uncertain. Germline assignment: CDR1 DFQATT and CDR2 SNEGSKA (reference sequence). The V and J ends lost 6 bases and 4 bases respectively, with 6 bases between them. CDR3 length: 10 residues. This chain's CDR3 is CSAELETQYF. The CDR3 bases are TGCAGTGCCGAACTAGAGACCCAGTACTTC.

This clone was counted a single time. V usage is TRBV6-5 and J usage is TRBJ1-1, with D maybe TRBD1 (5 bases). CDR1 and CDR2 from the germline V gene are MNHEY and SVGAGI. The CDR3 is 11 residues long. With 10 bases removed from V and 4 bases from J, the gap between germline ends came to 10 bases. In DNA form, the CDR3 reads TGTGCCACTGAGGGGCTCACTGAAGCTTTCTTT. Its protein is CATEGLTEAFF.

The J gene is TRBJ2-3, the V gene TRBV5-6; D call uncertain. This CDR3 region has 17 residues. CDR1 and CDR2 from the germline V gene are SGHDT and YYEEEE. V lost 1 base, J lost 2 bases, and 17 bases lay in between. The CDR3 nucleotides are TGTGCCAGCAGCTTGTTGGTGTCGCAGGTCATCACAGATACGCAGTATTTT. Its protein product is CASSLLVSQVITDTQYF.

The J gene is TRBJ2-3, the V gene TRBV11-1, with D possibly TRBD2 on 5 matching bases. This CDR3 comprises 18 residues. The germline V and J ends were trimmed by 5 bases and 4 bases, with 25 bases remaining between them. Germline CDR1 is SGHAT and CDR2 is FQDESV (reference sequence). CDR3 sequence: CASSGSLRDLTPPDTQYF. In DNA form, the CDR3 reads TGTGCCAGCAGCGGGTCTCTCCGGGATCTTACCCCCCCAGATACGCAGTATTTT.

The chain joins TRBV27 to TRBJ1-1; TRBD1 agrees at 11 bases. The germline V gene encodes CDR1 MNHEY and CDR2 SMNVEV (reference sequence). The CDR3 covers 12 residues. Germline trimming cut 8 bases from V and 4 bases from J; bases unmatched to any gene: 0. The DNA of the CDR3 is TGTGCCAGCGGGACAGGGGGCACTGAAGCTTTCTTT. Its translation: CASGTGGTEAFF.

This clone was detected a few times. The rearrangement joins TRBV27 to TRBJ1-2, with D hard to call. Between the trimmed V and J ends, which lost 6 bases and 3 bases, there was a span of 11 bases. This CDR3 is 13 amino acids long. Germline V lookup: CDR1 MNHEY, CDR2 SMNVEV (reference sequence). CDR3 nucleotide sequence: TGTGCCAGCAGCCTGGGAAGTTACTATGGCTACACCTTC. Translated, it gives CASSLGSYYGYTF.

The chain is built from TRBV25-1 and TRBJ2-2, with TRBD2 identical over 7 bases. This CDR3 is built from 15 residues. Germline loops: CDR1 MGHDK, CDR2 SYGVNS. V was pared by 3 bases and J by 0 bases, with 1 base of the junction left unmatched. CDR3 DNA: TGTGCCAGCAGTGACAGCGGGGCGAACACCGGGGAGCTGTTTTTT. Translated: CASSDSGANTGELFF.

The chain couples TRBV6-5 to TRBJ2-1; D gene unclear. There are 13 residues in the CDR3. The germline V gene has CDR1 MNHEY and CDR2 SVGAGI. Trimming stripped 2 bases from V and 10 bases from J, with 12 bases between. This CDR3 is CASSYGSGSEQFF. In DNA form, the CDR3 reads TGTGCCAGCAGTTACGGATCAGGCAGCGAGCAGTTCTTC.

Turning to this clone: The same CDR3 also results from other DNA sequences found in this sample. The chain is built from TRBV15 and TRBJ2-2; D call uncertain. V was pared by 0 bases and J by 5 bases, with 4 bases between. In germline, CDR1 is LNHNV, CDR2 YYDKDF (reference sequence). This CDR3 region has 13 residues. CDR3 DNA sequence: TGTGCCACCAGCAGAGAAGGGACCGGGGAGCTGTTTTTT. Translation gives CATSREGTGELFF.

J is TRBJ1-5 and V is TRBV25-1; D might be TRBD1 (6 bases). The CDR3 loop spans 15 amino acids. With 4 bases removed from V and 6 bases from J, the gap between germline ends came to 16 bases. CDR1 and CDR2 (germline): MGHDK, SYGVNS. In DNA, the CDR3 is TGTGCCAGCAGTGCAACGGGACAACCGCTTCAGCCCCAGCATTTT. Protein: CASSATGQPLQPQHF.

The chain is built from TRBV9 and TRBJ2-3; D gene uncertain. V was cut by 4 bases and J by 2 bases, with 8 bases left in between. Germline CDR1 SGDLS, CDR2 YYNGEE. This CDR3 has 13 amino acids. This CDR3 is CASSNTNTDTQYF. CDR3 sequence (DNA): TGTGCCAGCAGCAATACTAACACAGATACGCAGTATTTT.

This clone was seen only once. CDR3 in amino acids: CASSSPRDYPPDTNEQFF. The CDR3 DNA is TGTGCCAGCAGCTCGCCAAGGGACTACCCCCCCGATACGAATGAGCAGTTCTTC. The gene calls are TRBV7-6 and TRBJ2-1, with TRBD2 matching 7 bases. The CDR3 is 18 residues long. Germline CDR1 and CDR2: SGHVS and FNYEAQ. J was trimmed by 7 bases and V by 4 bases; bases with no gene match: 19.

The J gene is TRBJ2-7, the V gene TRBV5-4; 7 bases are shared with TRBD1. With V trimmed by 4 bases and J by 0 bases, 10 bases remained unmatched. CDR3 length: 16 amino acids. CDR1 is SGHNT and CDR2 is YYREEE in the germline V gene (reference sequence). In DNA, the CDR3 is TGTGCCAGCAGCAACCAAATTACAGGGGACTCCTACGAGCAGTACTTC. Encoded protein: CASSNQITGDSYEQYF.

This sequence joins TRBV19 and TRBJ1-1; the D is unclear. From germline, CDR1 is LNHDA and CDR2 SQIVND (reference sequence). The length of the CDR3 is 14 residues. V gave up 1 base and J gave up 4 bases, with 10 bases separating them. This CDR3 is CASSIVGVFTEAFF. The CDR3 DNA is TGTGCCAGTAGTATAGTTGGGGTCTTCACTGAAGCTTTCTTT.